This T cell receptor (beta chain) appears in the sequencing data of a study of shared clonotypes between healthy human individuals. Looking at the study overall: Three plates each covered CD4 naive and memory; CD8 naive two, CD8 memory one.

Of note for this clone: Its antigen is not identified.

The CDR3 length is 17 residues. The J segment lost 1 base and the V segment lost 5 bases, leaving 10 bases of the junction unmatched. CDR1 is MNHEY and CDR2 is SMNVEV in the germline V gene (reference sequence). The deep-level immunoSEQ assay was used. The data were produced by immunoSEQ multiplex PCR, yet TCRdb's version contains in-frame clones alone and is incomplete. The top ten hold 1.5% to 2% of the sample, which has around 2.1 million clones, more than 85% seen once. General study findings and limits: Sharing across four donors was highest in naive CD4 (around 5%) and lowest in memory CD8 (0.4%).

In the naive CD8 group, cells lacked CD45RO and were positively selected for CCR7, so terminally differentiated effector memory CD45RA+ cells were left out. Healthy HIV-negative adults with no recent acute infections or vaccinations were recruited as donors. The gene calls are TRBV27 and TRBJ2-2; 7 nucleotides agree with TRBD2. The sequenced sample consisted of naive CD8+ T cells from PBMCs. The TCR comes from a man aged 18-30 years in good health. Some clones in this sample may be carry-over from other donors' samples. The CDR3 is CASSPPPGGGNTGELFF. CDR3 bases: TGTGCCAGCAGTCCCCCCCCGGGCGGGGGGAACACCGGGGAGCTGTTTTTT.